One sample yielded the 2 T cell receptor beta chains listed below, sequenced in a study of control samples from healthy donors and cancer patients. Here immunoSEQ multiplex PCR was the method, and the copy in TCRdb shows in-frame clones only, minus some. This sample has roughly 130,000 clones; about nine tenths occur once, and the top ten carry around 10%. Material: blood. These receptors came from a woman in her twenties or thirties in good health.

The genes are TRBV7-3 and TRBJ1-3; 9 nucleotides agree with TRBD1. CDR1 and CDR2 (germline): SGHTA, FQGTGA. J lost 4 bases, V lost 5 bases, and 6 bases had no gene match. This CDR3 comprises 15 residues. CDR3 sequence reads: CASSLTGGAGNTIYF. CDR3 bases: TGTGCCAGCAGCCTTACAGGGGGCGCCGGAAACACCATATATTTT.

This CDR3 reads CASSSRLAPDTQYF. The CDR3 region has the DNA TGTGCCAGCAGCTCCCGACTAGCCCCAGATACGCAGTATTTT. The chain employs TRBV7-2 and TRBJ2-3, with TRBD2 matching over 7 bases. The CDR3 loop spans 14 amino acids. Germline CDR1 is SGHTA and CDR2 is FQGNSA. The trim removed 4 bases at V and 4 bases at J, leaving 5 bases unmatched.